Presented here are 18 T cell receptor beta chains from one specimen sequenced in a study of response to subunit inactivated influenza vaccine. MiXCR, run by TCRdb on the RT-PCR reads, gives a single entry per CDR3 protein. The table lists about 540,000 distinct CDR3 sequences, under 30% of them singletons. These data are also associated with another study on T cells expressing NK-cell markers. That study adds: The TCR beta cDNA came from 5'RACE template switching with UMIs.

The sequencing here drew on CD4+ T cells sorted from PBMCs, taken roughly 12 days after vaccination. These receptors all stem from a man aged 45-65 years who received an inactivated influenza vaccine.

This clonotype was counted a few times. The chain has TRBV3-1 and TRBJ2-3, with D uncertain. CDR1 and CDR2 (germline): LGHDT, YNNKEL (reference sequence). V was pared by 1 base and J by 5 bases, with 7 bases between. This CDR3 spans 13 amino acids. The DNA for the CDR3 is TGTGCCAGCAGCCAAGCGGTTGGAGATACGCAGTATTTT. Its protein is CASSQAVGDTQYF.

The gene calls are TRBV7-8 and TRBJ2-2; unclear D gene. Germline values: CDR1 SGHVS, CDR2 FQNEAQ. The CDR3 is made up of 15 amino acids. V was cut by 2 bases and J by 5 bases, with 12 bases left in between. CDR3 protein: CASSLNRFFTGELFF. DNA for the CDR3: TGTGCCAGCAGCTTAAACCGATTTTTTACCGGGGAGCTGTTTTTT.

Turning to this clonotype: The junction shows a germline mismatch at one end, possibly a read error. The V gene is TRBV12-5, the J gene TRBJ1-5; D is ambiguous. This CDR3 has 12 amino acids. Germline V lookup: CDR1 LGHNT, CDR2 FRNRAP. CDR3 sequence: CASALEYQPQHF. For the CDR3, the DNA is TGTGCTAGTGCTTTGGAGTATCAGCCCCAGCATTTT.

The V call is TRBV5-1, the J call TRBJ2-3; D uncertain. Germline CDR1 reads SGHRS; CDR2 reads YFSETQ. V was clipped by 0 bases and J by 5 bases, with 22 bases between them. The CDR3 is 18 amino acids. The CDR3 reads CASSLVSQIPPSRDTQYF. The CDR3 nucleotides read TGCGCCAGCAGCTTGGTTAGTCAGATCCCCCCGTCGCGAGATACGCAGTATTTT.

The chain recombines TRBV15 with TRBJ1-5; no reliable D call. Germline-derived CDR1 and CDR2 are LNHNV and YYDKDF (reference sequence). Trimming took 0 bases from V and 7 from J, leaving 7 bases between them. The CDR3 totals 13 residues. CDR3 region: CATSRDTGQPQHF. The DNA for the CDR3 is TGTGCCACCAGCAGAGATACGGGCCAGCCCCAGCATTTT.

This clonotype came up many times. The chain employs TRBV5-1 and TRBJ2-1, with D possibly being TRBD1 (5 bases). V lost 6 bases and J lost 0, with 10 bases in between. This CDR3 has 14 amino acids. Germline CDR1 SGHRS, CDR2 YFSETQ. The DNA for the CDR3 is TGCGCCAGCATGCGAGACAGCTCCTACAATGAGCAGTTCTTC. It yields the protein CASMRDSSYNEQFF.

The sample holds a few counts of this clonotype. V and J are TRBV4-2 and TRBJ2-2; the match to TRBD1 covers 8 bases. With 5 bases clipped from V and 6 bases from J, the junction kept 5 bases outside the gene matches. The CDR3 is made up of 14 amino acids. Germline values: CDR1 LGHNA, CDR2 YNFKEQ. CDR3 sequence reads: CASSVTGAPGELFF. CDR3 DNA sequence: TGTGCCAGCAGCGTGACAGGGGCGCCCGGGGAGCTGTTTTTT.

The chain uses TRBV12-3 or TRBV12-4 and TRBJ2-7; the D call may be TRBD1 or TRBD2 (6 bases each). CDR3 length: 14 amino acids. V lost 3 bases and J lost 3, with 12 bases in between. Here the CDR3 reads CASSFSGGNYEQYF. CDR3 DNA: TGTGCCAGCAGTTTTTCCGGGGGCAACTACGAGCAGTACTTC.

This clonotype was counted between two and nine times. The rearrangement uses TRBV7-9 and TRBJ1-2; D gene unclear. The germline V and J ends were trimmed by 1 base and 2 bases, with 11 bases remaining between them. The CDR3 is 15 residues long. The germline V gene has CDR1 SEHNR and CDR2 FQNEAQ (reference sequence). The CDR3 loop reads CASSLVAGPNYGYTF. CDR3 nucleotide sequence: TGTGCCAGCAGCTTAGTGGCAGGACCAAACTATGGCTACACCTTC.

This clonotype was picked up a small number of times. The chain has TRBV4-1 and TRBJ2-7, with D possibly being TRBD1 (5 bases). Per the germline V gene, CDR1 is MGHRA and CDR2 is YSYEKL. With 1 base removed from V and 3 bases from J, the gap between germline ends came to 13 bases. This CDR3 contains 15 residues. The DNA of the CDR3 is TGCGCCAGCAGCCAAGTCAGGGCAGCCAACTACGAGCAGTACTTC. Amino acids: CASSQVRAANYEQYF.

This clonotype was detected a few times. The chain links TRBV27 to TRBJ2-1; D ambiguous. The CDR3 is made up of 12 amino acids. Germline V gene data show CDR1 as MNHEY and CDR2 as SMNVEV (reference sequence). Trimming removed 6 bases at V and 8 bases at J, with 11 bases between. CDR3 loop: CASRTVGHEQFF. The CDR3 DNA is TGTGCCAGCAGGACGGTGGGCCATGAGCAGTTCTTC.

The genes are TRBV7-8 and TRBJ2-7; 9 bases agree with TRBD1. Unmatched junction bases numbered 11, after V lost 8 bases and J lost 6 bases. Per the germline V gene, CDR1 is SGHVS and CDR2 is FQNEAQ. CDR3 length: 14 amino acids. The CDR3 nucleotides are TGTGCCAGCTGCCTGGGACAGGGAATCAGCGAGCAGTACTTC. This encodes CASCLGQGISEQYF.

This clonotype has ten or more counts. The genes are TRBV7-2 and TRBJ2-2; D call uncertain. The length of the CDR3 is 15 residues. V lost 1 base, J lost 2 bases, and 8 bases lay in between. Per the germline V gene, CDR1 is SGHTA and CDR2 is FQGNSA. The CDR3 spells CASSLEGTNTGELFF. CDR3 DNA sequence: TGTGCCAGCAGCTTAGAAGGCACAAACACCGGGGAGCTGTTTTTT.

This clonotype occurred a few times. This chain joins TRBV5-1 and TRBJ2-1; 10 bases align to TRBD2. The CDR3 runs to 14 residues. CDR1 and CDR2 (germline): SGHRS, YFSETQ. V lost 6 bases to trimming and J lost 7 bases; unmatched junction nucleotides: 7. Here the CDR3 reads CASNSGGADNEQFF. CDR3 DNA: TGCGCCAGCAACAGCGGGGGGGCCGATAATGAGCAGTTCTTC.

V is TRBV29-1 and J is TRBJ2-2; 7 nucleotides match TRBD1. The CDR3 runs to 14 residues. Germline-derived CDR1 and CDR2 are SQVTM and ANQGSEA. Losses at the gene ends were 6 bases for V and 4 bases for J; bases not matched to a gene: 8. The CDR3 protein is CSVFQGGPTGELFF. DNA for the CDR3: TGCAGCGTGTTTCAAGGGGGCCCCACCGGGGAGCTGTTTTTT.

V and J are TRBV20-1 and TRBJ2-7; 12 bases are shared with TRBD2. This CDR3 is 15 amino acids long. The V gene's germline CDR1 is DFQATT and CDR2 SNEGSKA (reference sequence). Trimming took 0 bases from V and 7 from J; bases not matched to a gene: 7. CDR3 nucleotide sequence: TGCAGTGCTAGAGATGTCCTAGCGGGGGGGGAGGAGCAGTACTTC. Translated, it gives CSARDVLAGGEEQYF.

The chain uses TRBV4-3 and TRBJ2-1, with 8 bases that match TRBD2. Losses at the gene ends were 1 base for V and 3 bases for J; bases not matched to a gene: 5. From germline, CDR1 is LGHNA and CDR2 YSLEER. This CDR3 is 16 amino acids long. Here the CDR3 reads CASSQVGGGIYNEQFF. The CDR3 DNA is TGCGCCAGCAGCCAAGTCGGGGGGGGGATCTACAATGAGCAGTTCTTC.

The chain links TRBV28 to TRBJ1-4; 7 bases are a match to TRBD1. The V segment lost 8 bases and the J segment 3 bases; nucleotides outside the gene matches: 3. CDR3 length equals 13 residues. The germline gives CDR1 MDHEN, CDR2 SYDVKM. CDR3 nucleotides: TGTGCCAGCCGACAGGGCCCTAATGAAAAACTGTTTTTT. This encodes CASRQGPNEKLFF.